This T cell receptor beta chain comes out of a study of blood T cell repertoires in COVID-19. About the research overall: The analysed material was cDNA or gDNA that came from T cells, B-cell-depleted T cells, or PBMCs.

Some clones are missing from TCRdb's copy, which holds only in-frame ones; the method was immunoSEQ multiplex PCR. Among roughly 260,000 clones listed, approximately 77% were seen once. Germline-derived CDR1 and CDR2 are MRHNA and SNTAGT. The junction had 11 bases not matched to a gene; V was cut back by 10 bases and J by 4 bases. CDR3 size: 17 residues. The TCR originated in a woman under 30 with acute or convalescent COVID-19. Input material: peripheral blood. V gene TRBV6-4 combines with J gene TRBJ2-6, with TRBD1 identical over 12 bases. CDR3 in amino acids: CATAPGQGAGGANVLTF. The CDR3 DNA follows: TGTGCCACCGCCCCGGGACAGGGGGCGGGAGGGGCCAACGTCCTGACTTTC.